Described below is a single T cell receptor beta chain sequence and its context. There are many counts of this clonotype. It has no known antigen specificity. Base qualities are not provided; no much larger clone lies one nucleotide away. The data belong to a study of T cells after yellow fever vaccination (dated by TCRdb to about 2019). As for the study more broadly: The SMART-Seq v4 Ultra Low Input RNA kit was used to prepare libraries from fractions with low cell numbers. To follow T-cell clones before and after both primary and booster YFV17D yellow fever vaccination, bulk TCR alpha and beta repertoires underwent longitudinal sequencing. Two healthy male donors, one aged 18 to 30 and one aged 30 to 40 years, made up the cohort. Blood was collected at multiple timepoints before and after primary and secondary immunization, and bulk PBMC replicates and cell subsets were isolated. Overall study results and their limits: After the booster, most clones that had expanded after primary vaccination were detected again (nearly 97% of CD4 and around 88% of CD8), suggesting broad maintenance of memory. Because the study included only a couple of donors, the extent to which the findings can be generalized is limited. Compared with the primary T-cell response, the secondary T-cell response was weaker but faster, peaking on day 5 rather than day 15. FACS-sorted repertoires could contain abundant contaminating clonotypes from the bulk population, so computational filtering was required. A small share of clonotypes was detected in both CD4 and CD8 compartments, with the overlap likely arising from convergent recombination.

Synthesis of TCR cDNA relied on 5'RACE template switching, a step that introduced a universal primer site along with unique molecular identifiers. Priming for cDNA synthesis came from both the TCR alpha and TCR beta constant segments. Libraries were amplified in two PCR steps, with sample barcodes and sequencing adapters added in the second step. Sequencing of libraries was performed on Illumina HiSeq 2500 (2x100 bp) or NovaSeq (2x150 bp). The paper's data handling went like this. Demultiplexing of reads and collapsing into UMI consensus sequences were performed with MIGEC, and V(D)J alignment was carried out with MiXCR. Using edgeR on replicate PBMC samples, clonotypes were called vaccine-responding if FDR was below 0.01 and the log2 fold change was above 5 up to day 15. Each bulk clonotype was labeled CD4 or CD8 based on which sequenced repertoire, CD4 or CD8, contained the clonotype at higher abundance. TCRdb trimmed public reads at Q25 via fastp, called clones via MiXCR and kept in-frame beta chains. Rows with one shared CDR3 protein collapse into an entry with the most common genes and DNA. The V and J calls were not made by the authors but by TCRdb's processing. A total of around 180,000 distinct CDR3 sequences appear in this sample, about 6% of them only once. Just under 3% of the sample lies in the top ten.

Taken with the paper, the label for treatment or condition translates to: live attenuated yellow fever vaccine strain. PBMCs were isolated from peripheral blood using a standard Ficoll-Paque protocol. CD4 and CD8 T-cell fractions were isolated with Dynabeads CD4 and CD8 positive selection kits. TriZol was used to extract RNA from bulk PBMCs, from CD4 and CD8 fractions, and from dextramer-positive and dextramer-negative fractions. V loses 4 bases, J loses 2 bases, and the germline ends lie 14 bases apart. The CDR3 numbers 15 residues from cysteine through phenylalanine. CDR3 DNA only is kept here, 45 bases in frame from base 1. Based on the germline V gene, the CDR1 and CDR2 sequences are SQVTM and ANQGSEA.

The receptor chain draws on TRBV29-1 and TRBJ2-2, with the D segment identity uncertain. This specimen was CD4+ T cells sorted from PBMCs, taken on the day of the first yellow fever vaccination. The TCR sequence derives from a man younger than 30 who received the YFV17D yellow fever vaccine. The CDR3 corresponds to CSVARGQKNTGELFF. In nucleotides, the sequence is TGCAGCGTTGCGCGTGGTCAGAAAAACACCGGGGAGCTGTTTTTT.